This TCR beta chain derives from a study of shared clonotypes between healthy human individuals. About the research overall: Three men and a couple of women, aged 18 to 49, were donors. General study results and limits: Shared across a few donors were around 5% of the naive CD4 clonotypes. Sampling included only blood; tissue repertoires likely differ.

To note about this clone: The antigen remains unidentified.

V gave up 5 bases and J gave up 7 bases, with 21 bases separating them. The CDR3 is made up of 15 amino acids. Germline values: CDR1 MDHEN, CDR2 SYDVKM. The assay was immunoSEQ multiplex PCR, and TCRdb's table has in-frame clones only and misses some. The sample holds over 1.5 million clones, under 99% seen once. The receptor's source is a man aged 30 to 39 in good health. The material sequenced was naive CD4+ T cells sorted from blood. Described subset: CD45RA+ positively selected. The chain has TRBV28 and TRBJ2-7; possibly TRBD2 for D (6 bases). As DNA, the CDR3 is TGTGCCAGCAGTCTAGGACCGGGAGCGTCTGGAGAGCAGTACTTC. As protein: CASSLGPGASGEQYF.